The clone carrying this T cell receptor beta chain has a handful of counts. The sample originates from a study of PD-1 blockade in classical Hodgkin lymphoma. Time point: cycle 4 day 1 (C4D1), after 6 weeks of nivolumab. Relapse was seen in all patients after autologous stem cell transplantation, and brentuximab vedotin exposure was variable. Investigators isolated CD4+ T cells from thawed PBMCs through magnetic negative selection. CDR3 length equals 12 residues. V gave up 6 bases and J gave up 1 base; unmatched junction bases: 2. Germline CDR1 reads SQVTM; CDR2 reads ANQGSEA. Repertoires were generated with immunoSEQ multiplex PCR, while TCRdb's copy carries only in-frame clones and drops some. The table shows around 26,000 clones, with 75% to 90% occurring only once.

This rearrangement joins TRBV29-1 to TRBJ1-1, with 7 nucleotides matching TRBD1. The sequence was obtained from a human donor with classical Hodgkin lymphoma. The sequenced sample was CD4+ T cells from blood, obtained before the fourth cycle of nivolumab. The CDR3 sequence is CSVGQPNTEAFF. The CDR3 bases are TGCAGCGTGGGACAGCCGAACACTGAAGCTTTCTTT.